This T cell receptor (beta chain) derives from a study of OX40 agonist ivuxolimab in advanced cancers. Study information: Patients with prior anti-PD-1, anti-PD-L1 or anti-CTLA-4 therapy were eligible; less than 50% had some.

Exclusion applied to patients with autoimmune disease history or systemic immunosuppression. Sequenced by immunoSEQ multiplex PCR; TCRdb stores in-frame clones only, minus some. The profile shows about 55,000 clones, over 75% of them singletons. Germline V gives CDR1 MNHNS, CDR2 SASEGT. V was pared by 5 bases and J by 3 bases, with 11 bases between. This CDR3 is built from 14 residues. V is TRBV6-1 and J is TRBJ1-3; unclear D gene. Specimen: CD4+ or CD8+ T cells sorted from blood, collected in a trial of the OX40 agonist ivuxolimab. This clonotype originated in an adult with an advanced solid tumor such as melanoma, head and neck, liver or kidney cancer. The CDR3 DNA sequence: TGTGCCAGCAGTTTGACATTAGGTGGAAACACCATATATTTT. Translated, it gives CASSLTLGGNTIYF.